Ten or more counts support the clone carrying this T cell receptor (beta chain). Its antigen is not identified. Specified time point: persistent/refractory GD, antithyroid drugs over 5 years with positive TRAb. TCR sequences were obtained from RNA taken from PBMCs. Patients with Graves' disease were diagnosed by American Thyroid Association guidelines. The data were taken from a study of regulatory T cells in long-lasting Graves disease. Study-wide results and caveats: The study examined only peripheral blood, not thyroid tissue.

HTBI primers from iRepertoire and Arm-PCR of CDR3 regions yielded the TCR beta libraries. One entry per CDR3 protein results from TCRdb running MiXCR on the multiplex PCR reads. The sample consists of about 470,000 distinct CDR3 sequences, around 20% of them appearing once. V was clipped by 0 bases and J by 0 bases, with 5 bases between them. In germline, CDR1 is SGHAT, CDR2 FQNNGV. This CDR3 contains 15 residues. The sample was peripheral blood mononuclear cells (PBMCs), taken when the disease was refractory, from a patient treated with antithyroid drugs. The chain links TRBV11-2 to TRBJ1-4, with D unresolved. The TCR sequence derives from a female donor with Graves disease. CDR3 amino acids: CASSLELATNEKLFF. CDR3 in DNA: TGTGCCAGCAGCTTAGAACTTGCAACTAATGAAAAACTGTTTTTT.